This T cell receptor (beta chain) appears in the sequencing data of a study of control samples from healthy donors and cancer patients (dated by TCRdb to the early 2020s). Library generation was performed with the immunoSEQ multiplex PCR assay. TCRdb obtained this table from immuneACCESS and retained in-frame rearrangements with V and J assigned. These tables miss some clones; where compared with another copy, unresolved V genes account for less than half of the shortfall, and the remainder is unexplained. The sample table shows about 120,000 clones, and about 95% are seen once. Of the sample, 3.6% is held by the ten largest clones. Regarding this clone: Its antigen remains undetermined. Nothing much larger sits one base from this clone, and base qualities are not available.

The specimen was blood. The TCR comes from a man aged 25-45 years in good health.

The CDR3 sequence is CASSYRTGGFGYTF. The sequence in DNA is TGTGCCAGCAGCTACCGGACAGGGGGCTTTGGCTACACCTTC. The chain joins TRBV11-2 to TRBJ1-2; 11 bases in the middle match TRBD1. The CDR3 runs 14 amino acids, cysteine and phenylalanine included. Only CDR3 DNA remains: 42 bases, in frame from the first base. V ends up 4 bases short and J 7 bases short, with an unmatched junction base count of 5. The germline V gene provides CDR1 SGHAT and CDR2 FQNNGV.